The present T cell receptor (beta chain) was sequenced within a study of T cell clones after liver transplantation (dated by TCRdb to about 2019). About the investigation overall: The samples were obtained from ITN030ST, a randomized trial that attempted immunosuppression withdrawal within 2 years after liver transplantation. Subjects received no induction therapy and standard immunosuppression until randomization at 12-24 months post-transplant. As an antigen-independent comparator for donor-reactive sequences, third party-reactive TCRbeta sequences were also identified from pre-transplant MLRs. Of the 8 liver transplant recipients making up the studied cohort, 3 were classified as tolerant and 5 as non-tolerant. Donor-reactive T cell clones were identified by TCRbeta sequencing after a pre-transplant mixed lymphocyte reaction and then tracked in post-transplant blood. Blood samples were collected pre-transplant, then pre-randomization ahead of withdrawal, and finally post-randomization once withdrawal had either been completed or failed. Of the eight recipients, a few were HCV-positive, while the remaining recipients had been transplanted for non-autoimmune, non-viral indications. Tolerance was defined as complete withdrawal of immunosuppression for at least one year without a rise in liver enzymes beyond twice the upper limit of normal.

The time point label on this specimen signifies: pre-transplant. Thawed unstimulated PBMCs were stained for CD3, CD4 and CD8 and FACS-sorted into CD3+CD4+ and CD3+CD8+ populations. All 8 studied subjects were randomized to immunosuppression withdrawal. Genomic DNA was isolated with the Qiagen DNeasy Blood and Tissue Kit. The germline V gene (reference sequence) gives CDR1 as MNHEY and CDR2 as SMNVEV. Reading from cysteine to phenylalanine, the CDR3 counts 13 amino acids. Of all the DNA, just the CDR3 is kept, 39 bases in frame from base 1. At the junction V is shortened by 5 bases and J by 2 bases; bases outside the gene matches: 1. Beyond this particular receptor, the publication reports: A greater decline was seen for donor-reactive sequences than for third party-reactive sequences, suggesting partial antigen-specific deletion unrelated to withdrawal success. In a couple of subjects, low numbers of available donor cells limited the measurable donor-reactive repertoire. Once repertoire turnover was taken into account, donor-reactive detection showed a significant reduction for CD4 in 7 of 8 subjects and for CD8 in 8 of 8. Conclusions were preliminary, limited by small, heterogeneous patient numbers and non-standardized post-transplant time points. Because allograft tissue specimens were not available, migration of donor-reactive T cells into the graft, rather than deletion, may have occurred. In 5 of 8 subjects, regardless of tolerance or HCV status, circulating donor-reactive CD4 TCRbeta sequences dropped significantly post-transplant.

Frozen genomic DNA underwent high-throughput TCRbeta CDR3 sequencing by immunoSEQ, including PCR amplification, mapping, bias correction and internal controls. Regarding the original processing steps: Only productive rearrangements were retained, with each unique TCRbeta sequence defined by its CDR3 nucleotide sequence together with its V and J gene. A sequence counted as donor-reactive only if the sequence showed at least 5-fold expansion in CFSE-low cells compared with unstimulated pre-transplant cells and had a frequency of at least 0.01%. To ensure at least 90% detection power, minimum frequency thresholds were set for each subject based on that subject's lowest-template unstimulated sample. Repertoire turnover was measured by Jensen-Shannon divergence between the top 1000 TCRbeta sequences post- and pre-transplant. Changes in detection of donor-reactive sequences were tested with two-sided Fisher's exact tests. What TCRdb holds here is the immuneACCESS table cut down to in-frame rearrangements. Part of the clones is not present; checked against another copy, under half of the missing clones reflect an unresolved V gene, and the others are unexplained. The DNA gave D and trimming, while V, J and clone size come from that table. The sample includes about 16,000 clones, with 80% to 95% observed a single time. The top ten hold more than 45% of the sample.

To note about this clone: Its antigen has not been determined. It has no much larger one-base neighbor in the sample; base qualities were not kept.

The source was CD8+ T cells from blood, collected before liver transplant. This sequence uses TRBV27 and TRBJ1-2; 8 central bases correspond to TRBD1. The receptor was isolated from a human donor who received a liver transplant. In nucleotide form, the sequence is TGTGCCAGCAGTGGACAGGGAAACTATGGCTACACCTTC. Its protein product is CASSGQGNYGYTF.